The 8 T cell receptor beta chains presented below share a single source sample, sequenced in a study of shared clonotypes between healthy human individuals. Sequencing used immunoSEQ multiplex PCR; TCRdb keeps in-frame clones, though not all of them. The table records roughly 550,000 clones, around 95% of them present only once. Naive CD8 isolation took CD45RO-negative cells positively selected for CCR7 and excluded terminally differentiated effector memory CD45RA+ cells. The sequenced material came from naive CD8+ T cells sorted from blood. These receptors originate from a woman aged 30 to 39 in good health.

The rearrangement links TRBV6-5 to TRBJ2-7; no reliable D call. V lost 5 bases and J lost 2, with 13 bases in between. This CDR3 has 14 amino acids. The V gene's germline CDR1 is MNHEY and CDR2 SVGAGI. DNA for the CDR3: TGTGCCAGCAGTCAAGGACGGGCGACCTACGAGCAGTACTTC. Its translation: CASSQGRATYEQYF.

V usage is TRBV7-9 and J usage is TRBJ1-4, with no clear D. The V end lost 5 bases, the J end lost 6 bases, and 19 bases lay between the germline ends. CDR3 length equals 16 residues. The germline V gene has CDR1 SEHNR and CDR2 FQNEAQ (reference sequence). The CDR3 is CASSLPPGPRYEKLFF. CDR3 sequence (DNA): TGTGCCAGCAGCCTCCCCCCGGGCCCTAGATATGAAAAACTGTTTTTT.

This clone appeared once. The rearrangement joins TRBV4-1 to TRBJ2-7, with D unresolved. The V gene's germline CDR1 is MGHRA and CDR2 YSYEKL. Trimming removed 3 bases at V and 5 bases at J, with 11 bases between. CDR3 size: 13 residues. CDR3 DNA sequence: TGCGCCAGCAGCCAGGGTCTCGGCCACGAGCAGTACTTC. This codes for CASSQGLGHEQYF.

The CDR3 DNA is TGTGCCAGCAGCCGAGCAGGGGACACCGGGGAGCTGTTTTTT. As protein: CASSRAGDTGELFF. This chain uses TRBV16 with TRBJ2-2; a possible D gene is TRBD1 (6 bases). CDR1 and CDR2 (germline): KGHSY, FQNENV. Trimming removed 4 bases at V and 3 bases at J, with 9 bases between. The CDR3 has 14 amino acids.

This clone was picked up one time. CDR3 bases: TGTGCCAGCAGCCAATCGATGTGGGACGATGAGCAGTTCTTC. Its translation: CASSQSMWDDEQFF. This chain connects TRBV16 to TRBJ2-1, with D perhaps being TRBD1 or TRBD2 (5 bases each). Germline V gene lookup returns CDR1 KGHSY and CDR2 FQNENV. This CDR3 contains 14 residues. V was pared by 0 bases and J by 8 bases, with 11 bases between.

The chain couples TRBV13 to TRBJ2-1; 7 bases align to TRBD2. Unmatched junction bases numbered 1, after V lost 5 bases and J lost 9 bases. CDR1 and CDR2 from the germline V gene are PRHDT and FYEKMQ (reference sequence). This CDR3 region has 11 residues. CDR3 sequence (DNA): TGTGCCAGCAGCCCTAGCGGTGAGCAGTTCTTC. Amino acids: CASSPSGEQFF.

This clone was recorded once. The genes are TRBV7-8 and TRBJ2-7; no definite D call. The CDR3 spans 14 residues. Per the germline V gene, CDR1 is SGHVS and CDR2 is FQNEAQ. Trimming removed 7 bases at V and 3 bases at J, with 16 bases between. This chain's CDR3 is CASTPVGEYYEQYF. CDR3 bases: TGTGCCAGCACCCCTGTCGGCGAATACTACGAGCAGTACTTC. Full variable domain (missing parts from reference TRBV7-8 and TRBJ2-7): GAGVSQSPRYKVAKRGQDVALRCDPISGHVSLFWYQQALGQGPEFLTYFQNEAQLDKSGLPSDRFFAERPEGSVSTLKIQRTQQEDSAVYLCASTPVGEYYEQYFGPGTRLTVT.

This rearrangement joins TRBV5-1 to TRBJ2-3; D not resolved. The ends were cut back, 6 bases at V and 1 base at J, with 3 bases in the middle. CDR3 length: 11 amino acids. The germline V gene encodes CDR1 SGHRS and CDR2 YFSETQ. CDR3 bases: TGCGCCAGCAAGCGCACAGATACGCAGTATTTT. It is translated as CASKRTDTQYF.